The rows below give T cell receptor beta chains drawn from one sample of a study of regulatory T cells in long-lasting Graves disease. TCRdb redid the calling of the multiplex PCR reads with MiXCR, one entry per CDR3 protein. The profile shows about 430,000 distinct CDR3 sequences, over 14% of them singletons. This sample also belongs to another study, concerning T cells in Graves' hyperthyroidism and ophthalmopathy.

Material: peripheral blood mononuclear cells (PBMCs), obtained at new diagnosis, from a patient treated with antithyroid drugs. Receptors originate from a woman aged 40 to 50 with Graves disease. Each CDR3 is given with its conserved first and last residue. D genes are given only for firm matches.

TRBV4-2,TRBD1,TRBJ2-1,CASSPQPDRAFSEQFF
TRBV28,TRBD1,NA,CASSFPGQGAWTQYF
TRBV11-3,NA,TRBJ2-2,CASSLVQGGNAGELFF
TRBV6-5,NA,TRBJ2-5,CASSYTLTGWRRDQETQYF
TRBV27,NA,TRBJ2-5,CASRGGGDLQETQYF
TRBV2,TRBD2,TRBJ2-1,CASSAAGGEHSEQFF
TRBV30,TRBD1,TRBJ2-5,CAWRATTGHETQYF
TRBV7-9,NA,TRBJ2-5,CASSLAGSIGETQYF
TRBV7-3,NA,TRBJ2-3,CASSLMGAPDTQYF
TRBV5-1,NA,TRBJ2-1,CASREGDGAYNEQFF
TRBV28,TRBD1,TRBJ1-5,CVSSRRTGQEMNQPQHF
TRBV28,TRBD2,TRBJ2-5,CASSSPRASGRTYQETQYF
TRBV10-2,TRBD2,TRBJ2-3,CASRPTTSEITDTQYF
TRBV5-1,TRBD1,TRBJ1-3,CASSTDRVDTIYF
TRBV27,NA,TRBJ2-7,CASSPGTLFSYEQYF
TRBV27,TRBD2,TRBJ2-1,CASSHLVGLAGTNEQFF
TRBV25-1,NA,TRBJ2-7,CASSEQGLEQYF
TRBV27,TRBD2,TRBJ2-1,CASSLPGLAFHEQFF
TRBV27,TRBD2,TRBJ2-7,CASSLARTSGYPYEQYF
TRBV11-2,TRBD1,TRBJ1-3,CASSSRDRGTGNTIYF
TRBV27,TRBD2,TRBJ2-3,CASSRLAGGRADTQYF
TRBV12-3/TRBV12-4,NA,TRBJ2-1,CASSFSNEQFF
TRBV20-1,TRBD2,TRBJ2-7,CSASLQAGGLNEQYF
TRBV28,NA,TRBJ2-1,CASITGPVNEQFF
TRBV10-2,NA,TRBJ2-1,CASSEEGSYNEQFF
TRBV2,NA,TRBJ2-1,CASSEVRGEYNEQFF
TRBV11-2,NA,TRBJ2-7,CASSAQSSYEQYF
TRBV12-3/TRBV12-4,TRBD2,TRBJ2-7,CASGRGKELYEQYF
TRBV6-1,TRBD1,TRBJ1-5,CASSPAIWDRGNQPQHF
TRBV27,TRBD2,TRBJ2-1,CASKVGGSSYNEQFF
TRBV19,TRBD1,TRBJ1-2,CATEDRGRLGGYTF
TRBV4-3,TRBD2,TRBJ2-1,CASSHFVRFVPGTSGNNEQFF
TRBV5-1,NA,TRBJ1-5,CASSLSPGRDQPQHF
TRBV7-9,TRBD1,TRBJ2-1,CASSFVAGQGFNEQFF
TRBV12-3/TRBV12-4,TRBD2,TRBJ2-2,CASDGTSGSPGELFF
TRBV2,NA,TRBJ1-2,CAGDQDYGYTF
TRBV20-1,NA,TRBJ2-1,CSATSQGLPSSYNEQFF
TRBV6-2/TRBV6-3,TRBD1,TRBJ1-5,CASRYDRDAQPQHF
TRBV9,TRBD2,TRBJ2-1,CASSATSGTFGQFF
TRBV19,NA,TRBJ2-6,CASSMEGSGANVLTF
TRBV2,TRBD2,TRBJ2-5,CASSANPGTSEKQETQYF
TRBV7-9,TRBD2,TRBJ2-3,CASRLANSPDTQYF
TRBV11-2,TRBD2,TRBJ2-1,CASSSGLARNEQFF
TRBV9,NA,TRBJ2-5,CASSPSPESQETQYF
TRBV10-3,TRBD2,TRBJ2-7,CAISASGRAPYEQYF
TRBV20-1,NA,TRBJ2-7,CSAAPSSYEQYF
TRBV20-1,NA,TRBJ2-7,CSASPHIPALDEQYF
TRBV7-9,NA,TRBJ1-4,CASSLGTSPEKLFF
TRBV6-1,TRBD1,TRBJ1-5,CASRTAGTDNQPQHF
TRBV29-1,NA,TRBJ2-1,CSVRDSSLYNEQFF
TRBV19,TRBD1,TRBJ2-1,CASSIRTGVNEQFF